The 20 T cell receptor beta chains given below trace back to one sample, sequenced in a study of blood T cell repertoires in COVID-19. Produced via immunoSEQ multiplex PCR; TCRdb's table is partial and in-frame only. Among under 75,000 clones listed, around 82% were seen once. Sequencing used peripheral blood. These receptors all come from a human donor in a cohort sampled during active COVID-19.

Only one count was recorded for this clone. This chain connects TRBV5-1 to TRBJ2-1; the D gene is possibly TRBD1 (6 bases). V shed 3 bases and J shed 3 bases, with 10 bases lying between them. The germline CDR1 and CDR2 sequences are SGHRS and YFSETQ. This CDR3 has 14 amino acids. The CDR3, as DNA: TGCGCCAGCAGCTCGGACAGCATCTACAATGAGCAGTTCTTC. As protein: CASSSDSIYNEQFF. Looking up the rest from reference TRBV5-1 and TRBJ2-1 gives the full variable domain: KAGVTQTPRYLIKTRGQQVTLSCSPISGHRSVSWYQQTPGQGLQFLFEYFSETQRNKGNFPGRFSGRQFSNSRSEMNVSTLELGDSALYLCASSSDSIYNEQFFGPGTRLTVL.

V is TRBV7-9 and J is TRBJ2-3; tentatively, D is TRBD1 (5 bases). The germline V and J ends were trimmed by 1 base and 1 base, with 12 bases remaining between them. The CDR3 runs 16 residues. CDR1 SEHNR and CDR2 FQNEAQ come from the germline V gene (reference sequence). CDR3 residues: CASSLVIGQGTDTQYF. The DNA for the CDR3 is TGTGCCAGCAGCTTAGTTATCGGACAAGGCACAGATACGCAGTATTTT.

V usage is TRBV6-5 and J usage is TRBJ1-2; TRBD1 agrees at 10 bases. This CDR3 spans 14 amino acids. Germline V lookup: CDR1 MNHEY, CDR2 SVGAGI. The junction had 7 bases not matched to a gene; V was cut back by 6 bases and J by 6 bases. CDR3 DNA sequence: TGTGCCAGCAGCCGCCGACAGGGGGCGAATGGCTACACCTTC. It codes for CASSRRQGANGYTF.

The table lists this clone with a few counts. V and J are TRBV6-6 and TRBJ1-3; D perhaps matches TRBD1 (5 bases). The CDR3 extends over 13 amino acids. Germline V gene data show CDR1 as MNHNY and CDR2 as SVGAGI (reference sequence). The V end lost 5 bases, the J end lost 3 bases, and 8 bases lay between the germline ends. This CDR3 is CASSITGGNTIYF. CDR3 nucleotides: TGTGCCAGCAGTATAACAGGTGGAAACACCATATATTTT.

The rearrangement joins TRBV2 to TRBJ1-3; perhaps TRBD1 as D (5 bases). Trimming cost V 6 bases and J 2 bases, with 11 bases left between them. The CDR3 consists of 14 residues. Per the germline V gene, CDR1 is SNHLY and CDR2 is FYNNEI. CDR3 protein: CASSREAAGNTIYF. The DNA of the CDR3 is TGTGCCAGCAGCAGGGAGGCGGCTGGAAACACCATATATTTT.

The chain recombines TRBV9 with TRBJ2-2, with TRBD2 matching 11 bases. V gave up 3 bases and J gave up 1 base; unmatched junction bases: 8. The CDR3 consists of 18 residues. In germline, CDR1 is SGDLS, CDR2 YYNGEE. The CDR3 DNA reads as TGTGCCAGCAGCGCAGCGGGCCTAGCGGGGGGGAACACCGGGGAGCTGTTTTTT. Translation: CASSAAGLAGGNTGELFF.

The rearrangement joins TRBV11-2 to TRBJ2-1; the D gene is possibly TRBD2 (5 bases). Trimming stripped 3 bases from V and 0 bases from J, with 9 bases between. This CDR3 has 15 amino acids. Per the germline V gene, CDR1 is SGHAT and CDR2 is FQNNGV. For the CDR3, the DNA is TGTGCCAGCAGCTTGAGGGAGAGCTCCTACAATGAGCAGTTCTTC. This gives the protein CASSLRESSYNEQFF.

The gene calls are TRBV7-9 and TRBJ2-7, with a tentative D call TRBD2 (6 bases). The CDR3 covers 12 residues. The germline V gene encodes CDR1 SEHNR and CDR2 FQNEAQ (reference sequence). The V gene lost 4 bases and the J gene lost 6 bases, with 10 bases spanning the gap. The CDR3 here is CASSYPGGEQYF. The DNA for the CDR3 is TGTGCCAGCAGCTACCCCGGGGGCGAGCAGTACTTC. The entire variable domain, with the rest obtained from reference TRBV7-9 and TRBJ2-7, is as follows: DTGVSQNPRHKITKRGQNVTFRCDPISEHNRLYWYRQTLGQGPEFLTYFQNEAQLEKSRLLSDRFSAERPKGSFSTLEIQRTEQGDSAMYLCASSYPGGEQYFGPGTRLTVT.

The chain has TRBV5-6 and TRBJ2-7; D might be TRBD2 (6 bases). This CDR3 region has 15 residues. Germline CDR1 reads SGHDT; CDR2 reads YYEEEE. V was shortened by 5 bases and J by 3 bases, with 18 bases between the two germline ends. CDR3 nucleotides: TGTGCCAGCAGATTTGATGGCGGGGAGGTCTACGAGCAGTACTTC. Encoded protein: CASRFDGGEVYEQYF.

The chain couples TRBV19 to TRBJ2-7; 8 positions match TRBD1. The junction had 10 bases not matched to a gene; V was cut back by 7 bases and J by 2 bases. CDR1 and CDR2 (germline): LNHDA, SQIVND (reference sequence). The CDR3 loop spans 15 amino acids. The CDR3 region is CASTRSGQGPYEQYF. CDR3 DNA: TGTGCCAGTACAAGGAGCGGACAGGGTCCCTACGAGCAGTACTTC.

V gene TRBV3-1 (or the pseudogene TRBV3-2) combines with J gene TRBJ2-5; maybe TRBD1 (6 bases). The CDR3 runs to 12 residues. Germline V gene data show CDR1 as LGHDT and CDR2 as YNNKEL (reference sequence). V gave up 6 bases and J gave up 4 bases, with 9 bases separating them. The CDR3 sequence: CASRSQGETQYF. As DNA, the CDR3 is TGTGCCAGCAGATCACAGGGAGAGACCCAGTACTTC.

V usage is TRBV2 and J usage is TRBJ2-5; D is possibly TRBD1 (5 bases). With 6 bases removed from V and 5 bases from J, the gap between germline ends came to 10 bases. Germline V gives CDR1 SNHLY, CDR2 FYNNEI. The CDR3 runs 12 residues. The CDR3 DNA is TGTGCCAGCAGCGACAGATTCGAGACCCAGTACTTC. Translation gives CASSDRFETQYF.

The chain links TRBV7-8 to TRBJ1-1, with D possibly TRBD1 on 6 matching bases. Trimming pared 4 bases from V and 1 base from J, leaving 16 bases between. The CDR3 loop spans 16 amino acids. Germline loops: CDR1 SGHVS, CDR2 FQNEAQ. CDR3 coding DNA: TGTGCCAGCAGCTCCGCATCACAGGGCCCGAACACTGAAGCTTTCTTT. Protein: CASSSASQGPNTEAFF.

This rearrangement joins TRBV5-5 to TRBJ2-7; TRBD1 aligns across 8 bases. Trimming cost V 2 bases and J 4 bases; bases outside gene matches: 8. CDR1 is SGHKS and CDR2 is YYEKEE in the germline V gene (reference sequence). The CDR3 length is 15 residues. CDR3 sequence reads: CASSFSVQGDYEQYF. The CDR3 nucleotides read TGTGCCAGCAGCTTTTCTGTACAGGGGGATTACGAGCAGTACTTC.

V gene TRBV19 combines with J gene TRBJ2-7; 9 bases are shared with TRBD1. This CDR3 has 14 residues. Per germline, CDR1 LNHDA and CDR2 SQIVND (reference sequence). V was clipped by 4 bases and J by 6 bases; unmatched bases: 7. For the CDR3, the DNA is TGTGCCAGTAGTAGGGGGACAGGGCACGGCGAGCAGTACTTC. As protein: CASSRGTGHGEQYF.

The chain carries TRBV6-4 and TRBJ1-2; 9 bases agree with TRBD1. In germline, CDR1 is MRHNA, CDR2 SNTAGT. This CDR3 comprises 15 residues. Trimming at V came to 6 bases and at J to 0 bases, leaving 5 bases not matched to a gene. Here the CDR3 reads CASRRQGDPNYGYTF. DNA of the CDR3: TGTGCCAGCAGACGACAGGGGGACCCTAACTATGGCTACACCTTC.

V is TRBV7-8 and J is TRBJ2-3, with 9 bases matching TRBD2. Germline-derived CDR1 and CDR2 are SGHVS and FQNEAQ. The CDR3 totals 17 residues. V trimming: 5 bases; J trimming: 8 bases; junction bases outside the gene matches: 17. CDR3 bases: TGTGCCAGCAGCCCCACGGCTAGCGGGGCCCCCCGGGTTACGCAGTATTTT. Protein: CASSPTASGAPRVTQYF.

This clone has only one observation. The chain is built from TRBV7-8 and TRBJ2-7; D is possibly TRBD1 (5 bases). This CDR3 has 15 residues. Trimming stripped 5 bases from V and 1 base from J, with 15 bases between. The germline V gene has CDR1 SGHVS and CDR2 FQNEAQ. The CDR3 region has the DNA TGTGCCAGCAGCGCCCCCGGACGGACATCCTACGAGCAGTACTTC. Translating it yields CASSAPGRTSYEQYF.

This clone was recorded once. V usage is TRBV5-1 and J usage is TRBJ1-2; TRBD1 might be the D (6 bases). V lost 0 bases, J lost 6 bases, and 6 bases lay in between. Germline V CDR1 and CDR2: SGHRS, YFSETQ. CDR3 length: 12 residues. CDR3 nucleotides: TGCGCCAGCAGCTTGGACAGGGATGGCTACACCTTC. Translating gives CASSLDRDGYTF.

The rearrangement joins TRBV4-1 to TRBJ2-1; possibly TRBD1 for D (6 bases). The CDR3 runs 15 residues. CDR1 is MGHRA, CDR2 YSYEKL, per germline. V lost 4 bases to trimming and J lost 0 bases, with 10 bases between them. CDR3 sequence: CASSPQGSSYNEQFF. CDR3 bases: TGCGCCAGCAGCCCACAGGGAAGCTCCTACAATGAGCAGTTCTTC.